This T cell receptor beta chain originates from a study of beta chain features in type 1 diabetes. Germline V gene data show CDR1 as SGHDN and CDR2 as FVKESK. The CDR3 runs to 13 residues. Trimming removed 0 bases at V and 4 bases at J, with 6 bases between. Sequencing targeted expressed TCRB transcripts, as all isolated RNA had been reverse transcribed. The assay was immunoSEQ multiplex PCR, and TCRdb's table has in-frame clones only and misses some. This table has about 150,000 clones, around an eighth appearing once. The study, taken as a whole, reports: A moderate, significant TCRB CDR3 shortening appeared in type 1 diabetes across four CD4+ subsets.

Notes on this clone: What it binds is unknown.

This chain joins TRBV14 and TRBJ1-1; D is ambiguous. What was sequenced was central memory CD4+ T cells from blood. This receptor was obtained from a man aged 18 to 35 with type 1 diabetes. This CDR3 is CASSQEGATEAFF. The DNA of the CDR3 is TGTGCCAGCAGCCAAGAGGGAGCCACTGAAGCTTTCTTT.